This T cell receptor (beta chain) was captured by sequencing in a study of blood T cell repertoires in COVID-19 (TCRdb year 2020). For the study in its entirety: Samples covering the acute and convalescent phases of COVID-19 were provided by collaborators in the United States, Italy and Spain. The material from the prospective study consisted of cDNA or gDNA derived from T cells, B-cell-depleted T cells, or PBMCs. Subjects who had been exposed to COVID-19, were actively infected with it, or had recovered from it provided the deeply sampled blood TCRbeta repertoires that made up the dataset. The repertoires were released in a freely available public database meant as a resource for research on the immune response to SARS-CoV-2. Samples were obtained from the ongoing ImmuneRACE study (first 160 participants) and from over 1,000 subjects provided by 6 global collaborators. The sample metadata nearly always contained a de-identified subject ID, COVID-19 status, age in years and sex. Where available, HLA class I and class II types were obtained from metadata supplied by the sample provider rather than from assay-based typing. Beyond this particular receptor, the publication reports: The quantity of clinical and demographic metadata differed by source and by participant and was supplied without curation.

The immunoSEQ Assay, a bias-controlled multiplex PCR, was used to amplify TCRbeta CDR3 regions from genomic DNA. The paper's data handling went like this. The number of nucleated cells in each sample was estimated from the amplification of reference gene primers within the assay. To quantify the absolute abundance of each unique TCRbeta CDR3 rearrangement, sequence reads were collapsed and filtered. Productive Simpson clonality was computed per sample as the square root of Simpson's diversity index over productive rearrangements. TCRdb mirrors the immuneACCESS table, restricted to in-frame sequences. Some clones are absent from its copies; in checked studies, under half trace to an unresolved V gene, and the reason for the others is unknown. D and trimming come from the DNA, and the V and J calls and clone size come from that table. The sample profile shows a few hundred thousand clones; 82% of them were found once. The ten largest clones take up roughly 5.5% of the sample.

One collaborating source in Seattle enrolled patients during active infection and followed them longitudinally through the course of disease. The collaborating institutions used their own protocols to collect whole blood in K2EDTA tubes. For TCRbeta analysis, collaborators shipped samples in one of three forms: frozen whole blood, isolated PBMCs, or DNA extracted from either of those sample types. Concerning this clone: Its specific antigen is unknown. It has no much larger one-base neighbor in the sample; base qualities were not kept.

Germline trimming: 6 bases from V, 5 bases from J; junction bases outside gene matches: 10. The germline V gene (reference sequence) provides CDR1 SGHNT and CDR2 YYREEE. The CDR3 covers 15 residues, taking in both the cysteine and the phenylalanine. Just CDR3 DNA is preserved here, 45 bases in frame from base 1. The TCR comes from a woman in her sixties or seventies with COVID-19, enrolled during active disease. This receptor chain uses TRBV5-4 and TRBJ2-7; TRBD2 aligns with 11 central bases. Sequencing was performed on peripheral blood. CDR3 region: CASMGSGRASNEQYF. The nucleotides are TGTGCCAGCATGGGTAGCGGGAGGGCCAGCAACGAGCAGTACTTC.